There are a few counts of the clone carrying this TCR beta chain. Its target is not known. The data were taken from a study of identical twins. Findings of the study overall: Researchers reported weaker excess twin sharing in beta out-of-frame sequences.

Looked up from germline, CDR1 is SQVTM and CDR2 is ANQGSEA. V lost 5 bases to trimming and J lost 6 bases; unmatched junction nucleotides: 5. This CDR3 has 12 residues. cDNA molecules carried unique molecular identifiers, and template switching added a universal primer site. TCRdb ran MiXCR on the 5' RACE reads and lists one entry per CDR3 protein. Among hundreds of thousands of distinct CDR3 sequences listed, around 22% were seen once. These data are also associated with another study on yellow fever vaccine responses in identical twins.

This sequence originates from a woman aged 18-29 years in good health. The specimen was CD4+ T cells sorted from blood. This chain uses TRBV29-1 with TRBJ1-2; 8 positions match TRBD1. The CDR3 nucleotides are TGCAGCGTTTTGGACAGGGAGGATGGCTACACCTTC. As protein: CSVLDREDGYTF.